This passage covers 2 T cell receptor beta chains from one sample sequenced in a study of shared clonotypes between healthy human individuals. Repertoires were generated with immunoSEQ multiplex PCR, while TCRdb's copy carries only in-frame clones and drops some. The repertoire holds around 1.9 million clones, 93% seen once, with roughly 1.7% in the top ten. CD45RO-negative, CCR7-positively selected cells formed the naive CD8 fraction, excluding terminally differentiated effector memory CD45RA+ cells. Sequencing was done on a sample of naive CD8+ T cells from PBMCs. The receptors originated from a young man in good health. Some clones in this sample may be carry-over from other donors' samples.

The rearrangement links TRBV7-9 to TRBJ1-4; D remains ambiguous. Germline V gene sequence: CDR1 SEHNR, CDR2 FQNEAQ (reference sequence). V dropped 6 bases and J dropped 0 bases, with 14 bases sitting between them. The CDR3 contains 16 residues. The DNA for the CDR3 is TGTGCCAGCAGGAATCCTACAGATGCAACTAATGAAAAACTGTTTTTT. This gives the protein CASRNPTDATNEKLFF.

Only one count was recorded for this clone. This chain links TRBV4-3 with TRBJ2-7; no clear D gene. V lost 0 bases and J lost 3, with 9 bases in between. CDR3 length: 14 amino acids. Germline V gene sequence: CDR1 LGHNA, CDR2 YSLEER. CDR3 amino acids: CASSQDVSHYEQYF. The DNA for the CDR3 is TGCGCCAGCAGCCAAGATGTGTCTCACTACGAGCAGTACTTC.